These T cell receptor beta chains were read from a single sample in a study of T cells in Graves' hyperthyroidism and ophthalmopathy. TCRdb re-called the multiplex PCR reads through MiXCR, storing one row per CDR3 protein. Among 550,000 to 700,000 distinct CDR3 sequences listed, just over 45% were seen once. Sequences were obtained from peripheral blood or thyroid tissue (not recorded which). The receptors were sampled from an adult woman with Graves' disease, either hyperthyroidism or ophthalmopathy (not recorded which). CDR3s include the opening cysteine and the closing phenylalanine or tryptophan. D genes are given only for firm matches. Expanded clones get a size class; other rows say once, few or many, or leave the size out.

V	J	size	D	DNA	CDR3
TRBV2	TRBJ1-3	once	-	TGTGCCAGCAGGCGGGGGAGGGACACCATATATTTT	CASRRGRDTIYF
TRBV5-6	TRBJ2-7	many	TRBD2	TGTGCCAGCAGCGCTGGGACTAGCGGGTTTAGGGAGCAGTACTTC	CASSAGTSGFREQYF
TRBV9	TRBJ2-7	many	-	TGTGCCAGCAGCGTAGGGCAGGGTGGCTACGAGCAGTACTTC	CASSVGQGGYEQYF
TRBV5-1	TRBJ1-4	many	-	TGCGCCAGCAGCTCCGGACAAGGAAATGAAAAACTGTTTTTT	CASSSGQGNEKLFF
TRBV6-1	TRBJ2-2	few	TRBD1	TGTGCCAGCAGTGACCCCCTCCGACAGGGCGGCAGCGGGGAGCTGTTTTTT	CASSDPLRQGGSGELFF
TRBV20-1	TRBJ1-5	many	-	TGCAGTGCTAGTGTCCGACAAGATCAGCCCCAGCATTTT	CSASVRQDQPQHF
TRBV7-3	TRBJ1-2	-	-	TGTGCTAGCAGCTTAGGGCTAGCGGGAACTAACTATGGCTACACCTTC	CASSLGLAGTNYGYTF
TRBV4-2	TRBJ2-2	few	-	TGTGCCAGCAGCCTTAACAAAGGAGCCGGGGAGCTGTTTTTT	CASSLNKGAGELFF
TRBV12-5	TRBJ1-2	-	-	TGTGCTAGTGGTTTGGTATACGAAGCGGACAGACTACAAAACTATGGCTACACCTTC	CASGLVYEADRLQNYGYTF
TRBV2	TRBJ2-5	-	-	TGTGCCAGCAGTGAACAGGGGAGTGGGGAGACCCAGTACTTC	CASSEQGSGETQYF
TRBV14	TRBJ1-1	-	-	TGTGCCAGCAGCCAAGAAGGCCGAGGAGCTTTCTTT	CASSQEGRGAFF
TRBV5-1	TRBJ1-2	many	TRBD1	TGCGCCAGCAGCCAGACAAGGGGGCTGGACTATGGCTACACCTTC	CASSQTRGLDYGYTF
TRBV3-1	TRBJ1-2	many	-	TGTGCCAGCAGCCAAGATCTACGAGACGGCTACTATGGCTACACCTTC	CASSQDLRDGYYGYTF
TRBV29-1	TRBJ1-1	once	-	TGCAGCGTGAGGGGGGCAGTGGCAAGGAACACTGAAGCTTTCTTT	CSVRGAVARNTEAFF
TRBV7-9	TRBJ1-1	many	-	TGTGCCAGCAGCCTCATGGGTGGGGTAATGAACACTGAAGCTTTCTTT	CASSLMGGVMNTEAFF
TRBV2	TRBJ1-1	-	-	TGTGCCAGCAGATTCCCTAGTGGGGGGCAAGAACCGACGAACACTGAAGCTTTCTTT	CASRFPSGGQEPTNTEAFF
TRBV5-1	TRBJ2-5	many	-	TGCGCCAGCAGCCCCCGGGAAGGGCATGGCCAAGAGACCCAGTACTTC	CASSPREGHGQETQYF
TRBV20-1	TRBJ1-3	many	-	TGCAGTGCCGCAACGGGGGCAGCTCCTGACCTCTCTGGAAACACCATATATTTT	CSAATGAAPDLSGNTIYF
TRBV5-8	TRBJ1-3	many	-	TGTGCCAGCAGCTCCCCTGGGGCAGGTAGCTCTGGAAACACCATATATTTT	CASSSPGAGSSGNTIYF
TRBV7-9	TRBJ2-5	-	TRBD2	TGTGCCAGCAGCCACGGGGGGAAAGAGACCCAGTACTTC	CASSHGGKETQYF
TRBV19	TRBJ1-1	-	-	TGTGCCAGTAGCACCTCGGGACGGACTAACACTGAAGCTTTCTTT	CASSTSGRTNTEAFF
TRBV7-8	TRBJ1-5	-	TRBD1	TGTGCGGGACAGCTCGGTCAGCCCCAGCATTTT	CAGQLGQPQHF
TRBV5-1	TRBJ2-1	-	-	TGCGCCAGCAGCTTGGAAGAGACAGAGCAGTTCTTC	CASSLEETEQFF